This T cell receptor beta chain derives from a study of blood T cell repertoires in COVID-19. Measured with immunoSEQ multiplex PCR; TCRdb has only the in-frame clones, and not every one. Among 250,000 to 300,000 clones listed, around 86% were seen once. The CDR3 extends over 15 amino acids. V lost 3 bases and J lost 11; bases outside the gene matches: 8. CDR1 is LNHDA, CDR2 SQIVND, per germline (reference sequence). V is TRBV19 and J is TRBJ1-6; 9 nucleotides agree with TRBD1. The receptor was derived from a woman in her 40s who had recovered from COVID-19. The specimen sequenced was PBMCs or T cells enriched from blood (not recorded which). The CDR3 coding sequence is TGTGCCAGTAGTATTGAGGGACAGGGTAGTGCACCCCTCCACTTT. Encoded protein: CASSIEGQGSAPLHF.